Sequencing of this T cell receptor (beta chain) was carried out in a study of T cells after yellow fever vaccination. Study-level findings and limits: Booster samples showed a return of most primary-vaccination clones (under 98% CD4, 88% CD8). The secondary response showed a weaker magnitude and a faster peak, day 5 versus 15.

The V and J ends lost 5 bases and 3 bases, in that order; junction bases with no gene match: 7. CDR3 size: 15 residues. Germline V gene data show CDR1 as SNHLY and CDR2 as FYNNEI. This clonotype was seen at least ten times. Its cognate antigen is unknown. It was through 5'RACE template switching that TCR cDNA was made, with a universal primer site and UMIs added. One entry per CDR3 protein results from TCRdb running MiXCR on the 5' RACE reads. Of some 110,000 distinct CDR3 sequences in the sample, 7.4% are singletons; the top ten hold around 2.7%. The clonotype comes from a man younger than 35 who received the YFV17D yellow fever vaccine. This chain links TRBV2 with TRBJ2-3; 8 bases map to TRBD2. The source material was CD4+ T cells sorted from PBMCs, sampled 10 days after the first yellow fever vaccination. The CDR3 loop reads CASSSRAGGTDTQYF. The CDR3 DNA reads TGTGCCAGCAGTTCACGGGCGGGGGGAACAGATACGCAGTATTTT. Full variable domain (rest looked up from reference TRBV2 and TRBJ2-3): EPEVTQTPSHQVTQMGQEVILRCVPISNHLYFYWYRQILGQKVEFLVSFYNNEISEKSEIFDDQFSVERPDGSNFTLKIRSTKLEDSAMYFCASSSRAGGTDTQYFGPGTRLTVL.